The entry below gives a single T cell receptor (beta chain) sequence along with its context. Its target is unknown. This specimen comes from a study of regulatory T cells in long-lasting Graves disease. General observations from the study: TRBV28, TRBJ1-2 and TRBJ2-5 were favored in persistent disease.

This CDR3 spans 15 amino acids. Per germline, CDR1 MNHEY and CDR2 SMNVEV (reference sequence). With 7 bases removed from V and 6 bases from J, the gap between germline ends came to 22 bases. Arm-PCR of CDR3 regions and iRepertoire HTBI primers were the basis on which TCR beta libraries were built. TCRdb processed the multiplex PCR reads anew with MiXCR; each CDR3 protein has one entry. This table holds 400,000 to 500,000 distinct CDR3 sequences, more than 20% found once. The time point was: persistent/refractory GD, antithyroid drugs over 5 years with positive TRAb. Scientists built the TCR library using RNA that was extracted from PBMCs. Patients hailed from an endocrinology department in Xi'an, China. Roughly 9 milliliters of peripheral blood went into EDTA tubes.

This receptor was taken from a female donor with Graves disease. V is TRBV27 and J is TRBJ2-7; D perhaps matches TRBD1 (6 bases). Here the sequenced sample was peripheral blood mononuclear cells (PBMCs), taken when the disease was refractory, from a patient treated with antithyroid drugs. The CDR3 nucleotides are TGTGCCAGCAATAGGGGAACAGGGTATCCCTCCGAGCAGTACTTC. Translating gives CASNRGTGYPSEQYF.